The clone carrying this T cell receptor (beta chain) was observed many times. Trimming removed 0 bases from V and 6 bases from J; junction bases left unmatched: 14. Germline CDR1 reads DFQATT; CDR2 reads SNEGSKA (reference sequence). This CDR3 spans 17 amino acids. This entry comes from a study of low-dose radiotherapy and immunotherapy resistance in tumors. Both TCRalpha and TCRbeta chains were reverse transcribed with V-gene-specific primers. For amplifying TCRs, the PCR ran for 15 to 20 cycles with Phusion, which was used together with a constant-region primer and the adapter on the V primers. MiXCR was run by TCRdb on the reads, yielding one entry per CDR3 protein. Among around 69,000 distinct CDR3 sequences, roughly 31% were seen once, and the ten largest hold over 8.5%. Time point: before trial treatment.

The sequenced sample was PBMCs, obtained before treatment. V and J are TRBV20-1 and TRBJ2-3; TRBD1 matches 8 bases. This sequence originates from a female donor with ovarian cancer. The CDR3 nucleotides read TGCAGTGCTAGAGAAGATACCGGGACAGGCGTTGCGGATACGCAGTATTTT. It codes for CSAREDTGTGVADTQYF.